The T cell receptor beta chain under discussion was sequenced for a study of blood T cell repertoires in COVID-19. This CDR3 has 13 amino acids. V dropped 4 bases and J dropped 0 bases, with 6 bases sitting between them. Germline loops: CDR1 MNHEY, CDR2 SMNVEV (reference sequence). Method: immunoSEQ multiplex PCR; TCRdb's copy keeps in-frame clones and lacks some. The table records 140,000 to 150,000 clones, 80% to 85% of them present only once. This clone was detected only once. The sequenced sample was PBMCs or T cells enriched from blood (not recorded which). This clonotype originated in a woman between 45 and 65 years old who had been exposed to COVID-19. J is TRBJ1-2 and V is TRBV27; no firm D call. In nucleotides, the CDR3 is TGTGCCAGCAGTTCCCCAGCTAACTATGGCTACACCTTC. It translates to CASSSPANYGYTF.